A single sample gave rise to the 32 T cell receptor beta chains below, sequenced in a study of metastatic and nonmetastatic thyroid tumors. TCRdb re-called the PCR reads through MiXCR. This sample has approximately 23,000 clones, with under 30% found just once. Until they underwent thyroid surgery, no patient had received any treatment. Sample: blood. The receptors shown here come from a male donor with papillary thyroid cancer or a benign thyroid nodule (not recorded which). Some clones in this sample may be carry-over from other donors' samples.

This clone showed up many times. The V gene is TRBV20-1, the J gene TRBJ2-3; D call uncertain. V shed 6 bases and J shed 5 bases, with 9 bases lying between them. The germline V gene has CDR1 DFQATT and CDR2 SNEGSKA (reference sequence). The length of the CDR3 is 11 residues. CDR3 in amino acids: CSARDVDTQYF. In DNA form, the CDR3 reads TGCAGTGCCCGTGACGTAGATACGCAGTATTTT.

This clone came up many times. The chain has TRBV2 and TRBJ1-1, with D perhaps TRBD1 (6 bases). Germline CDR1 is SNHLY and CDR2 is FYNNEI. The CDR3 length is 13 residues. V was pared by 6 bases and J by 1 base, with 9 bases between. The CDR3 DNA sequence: TGTGCCAGCAGCCGACAGGCGAACACTGAAGCTTTCTTT. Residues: CASSRQANTEAFF.

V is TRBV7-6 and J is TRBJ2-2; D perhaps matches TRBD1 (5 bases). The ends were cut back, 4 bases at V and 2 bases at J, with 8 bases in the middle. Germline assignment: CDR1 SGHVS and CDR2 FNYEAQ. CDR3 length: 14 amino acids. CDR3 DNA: TGTGCCAGCAGCTACCAGGGAAACACCGGGGAGCTGTTTTTT. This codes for CASSYQGNTGELFF.

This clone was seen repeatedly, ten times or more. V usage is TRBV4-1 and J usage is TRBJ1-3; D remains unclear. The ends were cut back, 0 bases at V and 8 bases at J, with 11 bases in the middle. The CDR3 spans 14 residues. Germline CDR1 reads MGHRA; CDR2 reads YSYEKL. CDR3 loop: CASSQDEDPDTIYF. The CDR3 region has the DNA TGCGCCAGCAGCCAAGATGAGGATCCCGACACCATATATTTT.

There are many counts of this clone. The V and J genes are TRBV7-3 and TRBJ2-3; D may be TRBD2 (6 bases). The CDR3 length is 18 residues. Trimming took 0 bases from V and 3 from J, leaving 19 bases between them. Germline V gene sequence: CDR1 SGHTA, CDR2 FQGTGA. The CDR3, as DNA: TGTGCCAGCAGCTTAACCTCTTCTGGGGGAGGCGGGACAGATACGCAGTATTTT. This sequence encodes CASSLTSSGGGGTDTQYF.

Here the CDR3 reads CASLDGQGGSPLHF. The DNA of the CDR3 is TGTGCCAGCCTGGACGGACAGGGGGGTTCACCCCTCCACTTT. This chain uses TRBV19 with TRBJ1-6; 10 bases fit TRBD1. Germline V gene sequence: CDR1 LNHDA, CDR2 SQIVND (reference sequence). CDR3 length: 14 amino acids. The V gene end was trimmed by 9 bases and the J gene end by 9 bases; junction bases not matched to a gene: 8.

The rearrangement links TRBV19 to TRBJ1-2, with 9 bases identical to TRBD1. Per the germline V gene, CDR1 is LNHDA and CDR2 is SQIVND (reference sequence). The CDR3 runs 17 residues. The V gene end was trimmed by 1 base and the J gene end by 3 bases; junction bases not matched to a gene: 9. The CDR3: CASSIGSTGGGYYGYTF. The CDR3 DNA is TGTGCCAGTAGTATAGGTTCGACAGGGGGGGGATACTATGGCTACACCTTC. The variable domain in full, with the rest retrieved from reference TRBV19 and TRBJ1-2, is DGGITQSPKYLFRKEGQNVTLSCEQNLNHDAMYWYRQDPGQGLRLIYYSQIVNDFQKGDIAEGYSVSREKKESFPLTVTSAQKNPTAFYLCASSIGSTGGGYYGYTFGSGTRLTVV.

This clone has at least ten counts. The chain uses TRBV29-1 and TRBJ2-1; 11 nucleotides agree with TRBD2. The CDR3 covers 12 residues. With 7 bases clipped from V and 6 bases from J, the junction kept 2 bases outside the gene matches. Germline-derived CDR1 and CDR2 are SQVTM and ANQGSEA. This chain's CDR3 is CSAGTSGNEQFF. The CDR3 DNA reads TGCAGCGCTGGGACTAGCGGCAATGAGCAGTTCTTC.

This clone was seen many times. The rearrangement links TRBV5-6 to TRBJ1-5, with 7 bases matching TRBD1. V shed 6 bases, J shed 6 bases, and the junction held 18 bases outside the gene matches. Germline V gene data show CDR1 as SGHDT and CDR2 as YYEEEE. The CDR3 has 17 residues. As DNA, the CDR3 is TGTGCCAGCAACAACCCCCCCAGACAGGGCCGGGGTCAGCCCCAGCATTTT. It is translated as CASNNPPRQGRGQPQHF.

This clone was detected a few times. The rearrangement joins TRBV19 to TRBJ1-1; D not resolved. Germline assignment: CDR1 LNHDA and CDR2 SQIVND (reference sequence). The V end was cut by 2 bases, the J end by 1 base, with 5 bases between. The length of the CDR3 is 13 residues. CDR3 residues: CASSINRNTEAFF. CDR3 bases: TGTGCCAGTAGTATAAACCGGAACACTGAAGCTTTCTTT.

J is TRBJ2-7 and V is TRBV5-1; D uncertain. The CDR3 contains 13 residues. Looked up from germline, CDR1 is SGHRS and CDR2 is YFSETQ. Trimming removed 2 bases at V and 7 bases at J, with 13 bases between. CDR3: CASSFRPDKEQYF. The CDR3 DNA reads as TGCGCCAGCAGCTTCAGGCCCGATAAAGAGCAGTACTTC.

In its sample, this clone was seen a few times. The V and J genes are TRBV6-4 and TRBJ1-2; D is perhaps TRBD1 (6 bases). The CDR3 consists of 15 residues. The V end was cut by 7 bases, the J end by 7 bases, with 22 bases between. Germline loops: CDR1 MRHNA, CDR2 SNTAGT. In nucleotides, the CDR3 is TGTGCCAGCAAGATTGATCGAGACAGGCACCTTGGCTACACCTTC. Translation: CASKIDRDRHLGYTF.

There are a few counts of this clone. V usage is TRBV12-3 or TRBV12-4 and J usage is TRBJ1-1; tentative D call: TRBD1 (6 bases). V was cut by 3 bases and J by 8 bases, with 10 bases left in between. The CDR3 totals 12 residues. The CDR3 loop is CASSLWGPEAFF. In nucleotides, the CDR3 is TGTGCCAGCAGTTTGTGGGGGCCCGAAGCTTTCTTT.

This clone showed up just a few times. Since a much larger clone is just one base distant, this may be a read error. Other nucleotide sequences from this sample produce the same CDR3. The CDR3 region is CASSEAHRGQDEQFF. As DNA, the CDR3 is TGTGCCAGCAGTGAAGCTCATAGGGGGCAGGATGAGCAGTTCTTC. This chain links TRBV6-1 with TRBJ2-1; 7 bases are a match to TRBD1. J was trimmed by 8 bases and V by 0 bases; bases with no gene match: 7. Germline-derived CDR1 and CDR2 are MNHNS and SASEGT. The CDR3 totals 15 residues.

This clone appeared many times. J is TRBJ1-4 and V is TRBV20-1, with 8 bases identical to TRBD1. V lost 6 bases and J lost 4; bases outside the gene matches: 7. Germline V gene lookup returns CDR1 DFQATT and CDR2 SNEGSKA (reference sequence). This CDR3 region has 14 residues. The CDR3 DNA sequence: TGCAGTGCCGATACAGGGGGACTTAATGAAAAACTGTTTTTT. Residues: CSADTGGLNEKLFF.

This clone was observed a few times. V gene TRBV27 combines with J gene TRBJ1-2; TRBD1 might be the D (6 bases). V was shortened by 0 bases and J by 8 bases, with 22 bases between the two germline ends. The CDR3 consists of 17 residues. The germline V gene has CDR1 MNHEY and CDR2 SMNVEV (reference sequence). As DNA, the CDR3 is TGTGCCAGCAGTTTATCGGGGGCTGGGGCAGGGTATATAGGCTACACCTTC. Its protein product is CASSLSGAGAGYIGYTF.

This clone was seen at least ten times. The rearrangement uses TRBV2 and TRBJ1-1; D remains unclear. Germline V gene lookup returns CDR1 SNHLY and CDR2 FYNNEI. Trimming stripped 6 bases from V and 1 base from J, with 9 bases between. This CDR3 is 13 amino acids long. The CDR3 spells CASRFGENTEAFF. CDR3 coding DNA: TGTGCCAGCAGGTTTGGGGAGAACACTGAAGCTTTCTTT.

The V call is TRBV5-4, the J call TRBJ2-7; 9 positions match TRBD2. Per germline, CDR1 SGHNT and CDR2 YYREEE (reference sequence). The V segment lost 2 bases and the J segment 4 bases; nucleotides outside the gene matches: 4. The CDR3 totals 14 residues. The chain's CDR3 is CASSFGGREYEQYF. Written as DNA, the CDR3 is TGTGCCAGCAGCTTCGGCGGGAGGGAATACGAGCAGTACTTC.

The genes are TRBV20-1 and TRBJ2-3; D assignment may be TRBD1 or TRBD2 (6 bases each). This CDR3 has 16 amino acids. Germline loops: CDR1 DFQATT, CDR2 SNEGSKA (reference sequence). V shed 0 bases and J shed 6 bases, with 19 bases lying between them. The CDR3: CSARDPRGLREDTQYF. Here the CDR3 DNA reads TGCAGTGCTAGAGATCCCAGGGGACTCCGCGAGGATACGCAGTATTTT.

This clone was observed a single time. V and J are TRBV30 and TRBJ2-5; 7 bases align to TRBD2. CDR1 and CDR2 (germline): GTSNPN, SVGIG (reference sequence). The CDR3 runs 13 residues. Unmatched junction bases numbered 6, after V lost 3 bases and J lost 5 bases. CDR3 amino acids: CAWRWEGSETQYF. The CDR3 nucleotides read TGTGCCTGGAGATGGGAGGGCTCCGAGACCCAGTACTTC.

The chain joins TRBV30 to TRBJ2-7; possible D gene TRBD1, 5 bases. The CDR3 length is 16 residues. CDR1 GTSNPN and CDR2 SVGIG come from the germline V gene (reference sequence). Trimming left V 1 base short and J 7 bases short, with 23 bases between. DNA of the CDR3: TGTGCCTGGAGTGAACTCCAGGGTGTACCTATATCGGAGCAGTACTTC. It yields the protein CAWSELQGVPISEQYF.

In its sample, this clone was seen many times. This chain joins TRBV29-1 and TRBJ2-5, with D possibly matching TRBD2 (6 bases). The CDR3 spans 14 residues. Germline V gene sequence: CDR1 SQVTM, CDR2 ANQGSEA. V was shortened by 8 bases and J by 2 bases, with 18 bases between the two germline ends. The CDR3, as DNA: TGCAGCTCCCGCTATTCGGGGACTCAAGAGACCCAGTACTTC. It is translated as CSSRYSGTQETQYF.

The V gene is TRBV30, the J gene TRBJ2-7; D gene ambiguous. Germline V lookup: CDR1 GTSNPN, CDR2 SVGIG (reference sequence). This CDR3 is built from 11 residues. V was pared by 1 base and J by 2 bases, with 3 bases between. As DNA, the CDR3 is TGTGCCTGGAGTGGACCCTACGAGCAGTACTTC. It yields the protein CAWSGPYEQYF.

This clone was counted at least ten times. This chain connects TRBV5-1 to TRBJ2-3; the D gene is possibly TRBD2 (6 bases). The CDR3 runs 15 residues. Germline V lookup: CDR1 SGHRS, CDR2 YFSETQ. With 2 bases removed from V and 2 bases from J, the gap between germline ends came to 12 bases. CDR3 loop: CASSFGGSDTDTQYF. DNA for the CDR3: TGCGCCAGCAGCTTTGGGGGGTCCGACACAGATACGCAGTATTTT.

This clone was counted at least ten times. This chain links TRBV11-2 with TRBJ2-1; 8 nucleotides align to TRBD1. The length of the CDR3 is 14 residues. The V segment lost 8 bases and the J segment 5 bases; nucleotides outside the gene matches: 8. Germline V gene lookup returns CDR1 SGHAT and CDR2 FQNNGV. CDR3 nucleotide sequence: TGTGCCAGCCGAACAGGGGGAAACAACAATGAGCAGTTCTTC. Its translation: CASRTGGNNNEQFF.

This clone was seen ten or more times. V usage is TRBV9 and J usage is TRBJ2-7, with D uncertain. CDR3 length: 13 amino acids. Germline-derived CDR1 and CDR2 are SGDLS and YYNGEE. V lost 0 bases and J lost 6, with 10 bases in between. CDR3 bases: TGTGCCAGCAGCGTAGACGCGTTGGCCGAGCAGTACTTC. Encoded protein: CASSVDALAEQYF.

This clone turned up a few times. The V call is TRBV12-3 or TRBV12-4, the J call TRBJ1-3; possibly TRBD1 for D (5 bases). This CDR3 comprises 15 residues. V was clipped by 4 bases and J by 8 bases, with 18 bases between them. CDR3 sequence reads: CASSWTGARGHTIYF. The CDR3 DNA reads TGTGCCAGCAGTTGGACCGGGGCAAGAGGGCACACCATATATTTT.

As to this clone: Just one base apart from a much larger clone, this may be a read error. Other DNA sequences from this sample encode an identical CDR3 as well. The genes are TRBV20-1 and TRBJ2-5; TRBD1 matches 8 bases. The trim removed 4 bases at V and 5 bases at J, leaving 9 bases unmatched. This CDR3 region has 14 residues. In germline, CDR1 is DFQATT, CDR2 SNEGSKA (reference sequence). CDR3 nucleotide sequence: TGCAGTGCTACTGAACCAGGGGGCTCGGAGACCCAGTACTTC. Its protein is CSATEPGGSETQYF.

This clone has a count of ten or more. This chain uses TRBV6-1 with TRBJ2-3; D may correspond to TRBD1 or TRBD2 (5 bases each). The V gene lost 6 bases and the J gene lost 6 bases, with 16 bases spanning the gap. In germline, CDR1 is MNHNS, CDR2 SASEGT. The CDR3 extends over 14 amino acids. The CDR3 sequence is CASRTGLGDDTQYF. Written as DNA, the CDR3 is TGTGCCAGCAGGACGGGTCTTGGGGACGATACGCAGTATTTT.

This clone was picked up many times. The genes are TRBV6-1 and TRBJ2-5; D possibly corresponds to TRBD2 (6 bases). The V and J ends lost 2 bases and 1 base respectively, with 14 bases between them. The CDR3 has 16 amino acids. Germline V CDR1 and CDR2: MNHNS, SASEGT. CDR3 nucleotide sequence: TGTGCCAGCAGTGAACCCCCCGGTAGCGGCCAAGAGACCCAGTACTTC. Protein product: CASSEPPGSGQETQYF.

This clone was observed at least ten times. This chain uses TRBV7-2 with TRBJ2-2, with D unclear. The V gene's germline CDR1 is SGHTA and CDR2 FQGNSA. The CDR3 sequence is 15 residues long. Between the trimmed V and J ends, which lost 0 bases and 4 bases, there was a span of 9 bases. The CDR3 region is CASSLAGLGTGELFF. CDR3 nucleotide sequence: TGTGCCAGCAGCTTAGCCGGGCTGGGCACCGGGGAGCTGTTTTTT. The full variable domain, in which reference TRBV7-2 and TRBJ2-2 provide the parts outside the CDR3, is GAGVSQSPSNKVTEKGKDVELRCDPISGHTALYWYRQSLGQGLEFLIYFQGNSAPDKSGLPSDRFSAERTGGSVSTLTIQRTQQEDSAVYLCASSLAGLGTGELFFGEGSRLTVL.

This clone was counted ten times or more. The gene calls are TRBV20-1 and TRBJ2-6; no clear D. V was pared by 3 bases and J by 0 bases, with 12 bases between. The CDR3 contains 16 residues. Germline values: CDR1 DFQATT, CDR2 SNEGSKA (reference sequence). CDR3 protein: CSASSGSPSGANVLTF. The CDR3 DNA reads TGCAGTGCTAGTTCGGGCAGTCCCTCTGGGGCCAACGTCCTGACTTTC.